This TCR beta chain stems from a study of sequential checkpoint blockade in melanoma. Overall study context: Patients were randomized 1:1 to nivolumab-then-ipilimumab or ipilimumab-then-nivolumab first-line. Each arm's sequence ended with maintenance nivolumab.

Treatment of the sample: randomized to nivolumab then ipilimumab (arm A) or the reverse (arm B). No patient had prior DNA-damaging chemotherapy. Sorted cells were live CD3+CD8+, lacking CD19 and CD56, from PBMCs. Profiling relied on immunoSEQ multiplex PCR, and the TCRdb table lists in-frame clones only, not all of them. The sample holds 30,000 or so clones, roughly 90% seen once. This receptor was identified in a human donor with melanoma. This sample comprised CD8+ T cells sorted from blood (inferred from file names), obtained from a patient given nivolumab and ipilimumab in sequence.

This CDR3 is CAISESSTDNQPQHF. CDR3 nucleotides: TGTGCCATCAGTGAGTCGTCTACCGATAATCAGCCCCAGCATTTT. The chain employs TRBV10-3 and TRBJ1-5, with no clear D. The CDR3 loop spans 15 amino acids. V lost 0 bases and J lost 4, with 10 bases in between. The germline V gene encodes CDR1 ENHRY and CDR2 SYGVKD.